The 28 T cell receptor beta chains presented below share a single source sample, sequenced in a study of shared clonotypes between healthy human individuals. TCRdb's copy holds only in-frame clones and misses some; the assay was immunoSEQ multiplex PCR. The profile shows a few hundred thousand clones, about 65% of them singletons. The sequencing sample was made of memory CD4+ T cells sorted from blood. The subset denotes: CD45RA-negative fraction. The source is a man aged 25 to 40 in good health.

This clone occurred once. The chain recombines TRBV29-1 with TRBJ2-1; 8 nucleotides match TRBD2. CDR1 is SQVTM, CDR2 ANQGSEA, per germline. This CDR3 spans 14 amino acids. After removal of 7 bases from V and 0 bases from J, the junction contained 5 bases not matched to a gene. The CDR3 nucleotides read TGCAGCGACCGAAGCGGGAGCTCCTACAATGAGCAGTTCTTC. As protein: CSDRSGSSYNEQFF.

V usage is TRBV27 and J usage is TRBJ1-5; no clear D. CDR1 is MNHEY, CDR2 SMNVEV, per germline (reference sequence). V was shortened by 2 bases and J by 0 bases, with 23 bases between the two germline ends. The CDR3 covers 20 residues. DNA for the CDR3: TGTGCCAGCAGTTTACCCTCGGCGCACCTTAACTATTATAGCAATCAGCCCCAGCATTTT. Protein sequence: CASSLPSAHLNYYSNQPQHF.

V gene TRBV11-2 combines with J gene TRBJ2-1; D remains ambiguous. V dropped 4 bases and J dropped 8 bases, with 6 bases sitting between them. Germline V gene data show CDR1 as SGHAT and CDR2 as FQNNGV. CDR3 length: 11 residues. The CDR3 loop is CASSSLDEQFF. CDR3 in DNA: TGTGCCAGCAGCTCCCTTGATGAGCAGTTCTTC.

The chain couples TRBV10-3 to TRBJ2-3; 7 positions match TRBD1. This CDR3 is 15 amino acids long. Germline V gives CDR1 ENHRY, CDR2 SYGVKD. With V trimmed by 3 bases and J by 4 bases, 7 bases remained unmatched. The CDR3 coding sequence is TGTGCCATCAGTGAATCGGACAGGCGGGCAGATACGCAGTATTTT. Translating gives CAISESDRRADTQYF.

A few counts support this clone. CDR3 in DNA: TGTGCCAGCAGTTGGAGGACTAGCGGCTCCTACGAGCAGTACTTC. As protein: CASSWRTSGSYEQYF. The chain is built from TRBV27 and TRBJ2-7; 10 bases match TRBD2. The CDR3 is 15 amino acids. Germline CDR1 reads MNHEY; CDR2 reads SMNVEV (reference sequence). The J segment lost 0 bases and the V segment lost 4 bases, leaving 3 bases of the junction unmatched.

This clone appeared a few times. The V gene is TRBV7-3, the J gene TRBJ2-3; D is undetermined. Trimming took 0 bases from V and 6 from J, leaving 4 bases between them. CDR1 and CDR2 (germline): SGHTA, FQGTGA. The CDR3 has 12 amino acids. CDR3 bases: TGTGCCAGCAGCTTAACTGACGATACGCAGTATTTT. It encodes CASSLTDDTQYF.

V is TRBV25-1 and J is TRBJ1-2, with D hard to call. The V gene lost 1 base and the J gene lost 0 bases, with 18 bases spanning the gap. This CDR3 has 18 amino acids. The germline V gene encodes CDR1 MGHDK and CDR2 SYGVNS. The CDR3: CASSESRWGKGANYGYTF. For the CDR3, the DNA is TGTGCCAGCAGTGAATCAAGGTGGGGAAAGGGAGCTAACTATGGCTACACCTTC.

The rearrangement links TRBV5-4 to TRBJ2-5; 8 bases are a match to TRBD2. Trimming cost V 4 bases and J 4 bases; bases outside gene matches: 12. Germline V gene lookup returns CDR1 SGHNT and CDR2 YYREEE (reference sequence). The CDR3 sequence is 16 residues long. This CDR3 is CASSLRVAGYGETQYF. The CDR3 DNA reads TGTGCCAGCAGCCTCCGGGTAGCGGGATACGGAGAGACCCAGTACTTC.

V usage is TRBV5-5 and J usage is TRBJ2-1, with 9 bases identical to TRBD2. V lost 4 bases, J lost 0 bases, and 11 bases stayed unmatched. The CDR3 totals 18 residues. The germline gives CDR1 SGHKS, CDR2 YYEKEE (reference sequence). As DNA, the CDR3 is TGTGCCAGCAGCCCTGGGCTAGCGGGGCAGACCTCCTACAATGAGCAGTTCTTC. Amino acids: CASSPGLAGQTSYNEQFF.

Details on this clone: One end of the junction fails to match germline, which may point to a read error. V is TRBV7-2 and J is TRBJ2-7; 10 bases match TRBD2. The CDR3 contains 14 residues. The germline gives CDR1 SGHTA, CDR2 FQGNSA. DNA for the CDR3: TGTGCCAGCAGCCTAACTGCCGGGACTAGCGAGATAAAATTC. Translated, it gives CASSLTAGTSEIKF.

The sample holds a few counts of this clone. The genes are TRBV5-1 and TRBJ2-7; D is unclear. CDR1 is SGHRS and CDR2 is YFSETQ in the germline V gene. V lost 0 bases and J lost 6, with 10 bases in between. There are 13 residues in the CDR3. CDR3 amino acids: CASSLAVGGEQYF. The CDR3 DNA sequence: TGCGCCAGCAGCTTGGCGGTAGGCGGCGAGCAGTACTTC.

This clone was seen more than once but under ten times. The rearrangement links TRBV7-6 to TRBJ2-7; the D is unclear. V shed 0 bases and J shed 5 bases, with 8 bases lying between them. CDR3 length: 13 amino acids. Germline CDR1 is SGHVS and CDR2 is FNYEAQ. CDR3 sequence: CASSLAPRNEQYF. As DNA, the CDR3 is TGTGCCAGCAGCTTAGCCCCCAGGAACGAGCAGTACTTC.

The genes are TRBV6-5 and TRBJ2-5, with a possible D match to TRBD2 (5 bases). Germline V gene sequence: CDR1 MNHEY, CDR2 SVGAGI. V was trimmed by 6 bases and J by 3 bases, leaving 11 bases between them. This CDR3 has 13 amino acids. CDR3: CASSRSSEETQYF. Written as DNA, the CDR3 is TGTGCCAGCAGCCGGAGTAGCGAAGAGACCCAGTACTTC.

This chain joins TRBV18 and TRBJ1-2; D is perhaps TRBD1 (5 bases). The CDR3 is made up of 16 amino acids. V was shortened by 3 bases and J by 1 base, with 15 bases between the two germline ends. Germline CDR1 reads KGHSH; CDR2 reads LQKENI. The CDR3 here is CASSPGIGGGNYGYTF. The CDR3 coding sequence is TGTGCCAGCTCACCTGGTATTGGTGGGGGTAACTATGGCTACACCTTC.

This clone was detected only once. V and J are TRBV4-3 and TRBJ2-7; 9 nucleotides line up with TRBD2. The V segment lost 0 bases and the J segment 3 bases; nucleotides outside the gene matches: 18. CDR3 length equals 20 residues. Germline CDR1 LGHNA, CDR2 YSLEER. The CDR3 reads CASSQDISPAIWREGYEQYF. In DNA form, the CDR3 reads TGCGCCAGCAGCCAAGATATTTCCCCAGCTATTTGGCGGGAGGGCTACGAGCAGTACTTC.

This rearrangement joins TRBV9 to TRBJ2-1; 8 bases match TRBD2. The CDR3 is 16 residues long. J was trimmed by 4 bases and V by 0 bases; bases with no gene match: 6. Germline V gives CDR1 SGDLS, CDR2 YYNGEE. The CDR3 loop is CASSVGLTGGYNEQFF. The CDR3 bases are TGTGCCAGCAGCGTAGGTTTAACGGGAGGGTACAATGAGCAGTTCTTC.

The chain couples TRBV21-1 to TRBJ2-3; the table gives TRBD2 as D, unverified against the DNA. TRBV21-1 is a documented pseudogene. CDR3 length: 18 amino acids. The DNA for the CDR3 is TGTGCCAGCAGCAAACTAGGGACTAGCGGGACCAGCACAGATACGCAGTATTTT. This translates into CASSKLGTSGTSTDTQYF.

The chain combines TRBV5-6 with TRBJ2-7; D unclear. Germline lookup yields CDR1 SGHDT and CDR2 YYEEEE. Trimming left V 7 bases short and J 6 bases short, with 23 bases between. This CDR3 is built from 15 residues. Here the CDR3 reads CASSKLTLVVREQYF. The CDR3 nucleotides are TGTGCCAGCTCCAAGTTAACACTGGTCGTTCGCGAGCAGTACTTC.

The rearrangement links TRBV9 to TRBJ1-2; no clear D. In germline, CDR1 is SGDLS, CDR2 YYNGEE. Trimming cost V 0 bases and J 2 bases, with 11 bases left between them. The CDR3 contains 15 residues. The CDR3 loop is CASSVENTGNYGYTF. The CDR3 nucleotides read TGTGCCAGCAGCGTAGAAAACACTGGGAACTATGGCTACACCTTC.

Ten or more counts support this clone. The J gene is TRBJ2-7, the V gene TRBV18; maybe TRBD2 (7 bases). The CDR3 loop spans 12 amino acids. Germline V lookup: CDR1 KGHSH, CDR2 LQKENI. V lost 4 bases, J lost 13 bases, and 17 bases lay in between. The CDR3 reads CASSLRQAGVYF. The CDR3 region has the DNA TGTGCCAGCTCACTTCGACAGGCGGGGGTTTACTTC.

As concerns this clone: Other DNA sequences in this specimen translate into the identical CDR3. V usage is TRBV7-9 and J usage is TRBJ2-5; 10 bases align to TRBD2. The CDR3 sequence is 15 residues long. Losses at the gene ends were 1 base for V and 1 base for J; bases not matched to a gene: 0. Germline CDR1 and CDR2: SEHNR and FQNEAQ (reference sequence). The CDR3 nucleotides are TGTGCCAGCAGCTTAGGGACTAGCGGCCAAGAGACCCAGTACTTC. It encodes CASSLGTSGQETQYF.

This clone was found once. The chain employs TRBV5-1 and TRBJ1-1; maybe TRBD1 (5 bases). Germline V gene data show CDR1 as SGHRS and CDR2 as YFSETQ. Trimming shortened V by 6 bases and J by 3 bases, and 15 bases separated the two germline ends. This CDR3 region has 14 residues. This chain's CDR3 is CASTSGDSYTEAFF. In DNA, the CDR3 is TGCGCCAGCACCTCCGGAGACAGTTACACTGAAGCTTTCTTT.

This chain connects TRBV11-2 to TRBJ2-2; D is ambiguous. The V and J ends lost 4 bases and 4 bases respectively, with 7 bases between them. Germline loops: CDR1 SGHAT, CDR2 FQNNGV. The CDR3 length is 13 residues. For the CDR3, the DNA is TGTGCCAGCAGCTATCAGAGCACCGGGGAGCTGTTTTTT. It encodes CASSYQSTGELFF. Full variable domain (missing parts from reference TRBV11-2 and TRBJ2-2): EAGVAQSPRYKIIEKRQSVAFWCNPISGHATLYWYQQILGQGPKLLIQFQNNGVVDDSQLPKDRFSAERLKGVDSTLKIQPAKLEDSAVYLCASSYQSTGELFFGEGSRLTVL.

This sequence joins TRBV28 and TRBJ1-1; a weak D match, TRBD1 (6 bases). Germline V lookup: CDR1 MDHEN, CDR2 SYDVKM. There are 17 residues in the CDR3. Trimming stripped 3 bases from V and 1 base from J, with 18 bases between. For the CDR3, the DNA is TGTGCCAGCAGTTTGGGGGCGGGTGTGTCTGGGAACACTGAAGCTTTCTTT. It specifies CASSLGAGVSGNTEAFF.

This clone was observed a handful of times. At one boundary the junction diverges from the germline segment, which might be a read error. The chain has TRBV6-1 and TRBJ2-1, with a possible D match to TRBD2 (6 bases). Germline CDR1 and CDR2: MNHNS and SASEGT. The CDR3 consists of 14 residues. For the CDR3, the DNA is TGTGCCAGCAGCTTGAGGACGCCGGGGGAGAGCTCCCTCTTC. Residues: CASSLRTPGESSLF.

The V gene is TRBV21-1, the J gene TRBJ1-5; the tabulated D call, TRBD1, remains unverified against the DNA. TRBV21-1 is classified as a pseudogene. The CDR3 is 16 amino acids. CDR3 sequence (DNA): TGTGCCAGCAGCACCGGGACAGGGGGATTCAATCAGCCCCAGCATTTT. Its protein is CASSTGTGGFNQPQHF.

This clone was seen at least ten times. This sequence joins TRBV19 and TRBJ2-7, with 11 bases matching TRBD1. This CDR3 is 13 amino acids long. The germline CDR1 and CDR2 sequences are LNHDA and SQIVND (reference sequence). With V trimmed by 7 bases and J by 7 bases, 6 bases remained unmatched. The CDR3 DNA reads TGTGCCAGTAAGGGACAGGGGGTAGGTGAGCAGTACTTC. Protein sequence: CASKGQGVGEQYF. The entire variable domain, with the rest obtained from reference TRBV19 and TRBJ2-7, is as follows: DGGITQSPKYLFRKEGQNVTLSCEQNLNHDAMYWYRQDPGQGLRLIYYSQIVNDFQKGDIAEGYSVSREKKESFPLTVTSAQKNPTAFYLCASKGQGVGEQYFGPGTRLTVT.

The V call is TRBV2, the J call TRBJ2-1; TRBD2 aligns across 8 bases. CDR3 length: 14 residues. Germline V gene data show CDR1 as SNHLY and CDR2 as FYNNEI. After removal of 7 bases from V and 7 bases from J, the junction contained 9 bases not matched to a gene. The CDR3 DNA follows: TGTGCCAGCAACGGGGGGGCTAGCGTTAATGAGCAGTTCTTC. Translating it yields CASNGGASVNEQFF.